One sample yielded the 3 T cell receptor beta chains listed below, sequenced in a study of PD-1 blockade in classical Hodgkin lymphoma. The time point was: cycle 4 day 1 (C4D1), after five to seven weeks of nivolumab. Every patient was affected by relapse after autologous stem cell transplantation, while exposure to brentuximab vedotin was not uniform. Thawed PBMCs were subjected to magnetic negative selection, which yielded isolated CD8+ T cells. The repertoire was sequenced with immunoSEQ multiplex PCR; TCRdb's copy has only in-frame clones and lacks some. Of almost 20,000 clones listed, around 84% are singletons. Sequences were derived from CD8+ T cells from blood, sampled before the fourth cycle of nivolumab. Every receptor here comes from a human donor with classical Hodgkin lymphoma.

The chain joins TRBV11-2 to TRBJ1-2; D unresolved. The CDR3 is 16 residues long. Germline-derived CDR1 and CDR2 are SGHAT and FQNNGV. Trimming took off 3 bases at V and 4 bases at J, with 18 bases between the two ends. For the CDR3, the DNA is TGTGCCAGCAGCTTCTTCTCTTACCGCAAACTCTATGGCTACACCTTC. Translation: CASSFFSYRKLYGYTF.

The chain links TRBV19 to TRBJ1-3; D uncertain. From germline, CDR1 is LNHDA and CDR2 SQIVND (reference sequence). The CDR3 has 13 amino acids. V lost 7 bases and J 6 bases, leaving 13 bases between the germline ends. CDR3 in amino acids: CASNRPQENTIYF. CDR3 sequence (DNA): TGTGCCAGTAACCGCCCGCAAGAAAACACCATATATTTT.

The CDR3 region is CASTQGYGTDTQYF. For the CDR3, the DNA is TGTGCCAGCACCCAGGGGTATGGGACAGATACGCAGTATTTT. This sequence joins TRBV2 and TRBJ2-3, with a tentative D call TRBD1 (6 bases). V gave up 7 bases and J gave up 3 bases, with 14 bases separating them. Germline values: CDR1 SNHLY, CDR2 FYNNEI. This CDR3 contains 14 residues.